The 27 T cell receptor beta chains below come from one sample, sequenced in a study of CD8 T cells in Susac syndrome. Random hexamers served to reverse transcribe about 0.5 to 1 ug RNA. TCRdb ran MiXCR on the immunoSEQ multiplex PCR reads and lists one entry per CDR3 protein. The profile covers about 150,000 distinct CDR3 sequences, with less than 97% appearing a single time and about 0.15% taken by the ten largest. The specimen was CD8+ T cells from PBMCs. The receptor set was obtained from a human donor with multiple sclerosis.

This chain uses TRBV9 with TRBJ2-1; 7 bases map to TRBD1. The CDR3 has 18 amino acids. Looked up from germline, CDR1 is SGDLS and CDR2 is YYNGEE. The ends lost 1 base at V and 0 bases at J; junction bases unmatched: 10. The chain's CDR3 is CASSVTPEQGSSYNEQFF. Written as DNA, the CDR3 is TGTGCCAGCAGCGTAACCCCGGAACAGGGGAGCTCCTACAATGAGCAGTTCTTC.

This chain links TRBV9 with TRBJ2-1, with 10 positions matching TRBD2. This CDR3 comprises 15 residues. The germline gives CDR1 SGDLS, CDR2 YYNGEE. J lost 4 bases, V lost 3 bases, and 4 bases had no gene match. The CDR3 DNA sequence: TGTGCCAGCAGCGCTAGCGGGGGCGAATACAATGAGCAGTTCTTC. Protein: CASSASGGEYNEQFF.

Only one count was recorded for this clonotype. The genes are TRBV30 and TRBJ2-7; D ambiguous. Germline V gives CDR1 GTSNPN, CDR2 SVGIG (reference sequence). Trimming cost V 3 bases and J 4 bases, with 7 bases left between them. This CDR3 spans 11 amino acids. CDR3 DNA sequence: TGTGCCTGGAGCCACCAATACGAGCAGTACTTC. It translates to CAWSHQYEQYF.

This chain links TRBV20-1 with TRBJ2-1; the match to TRBD2 covers 11 bases. The V segment lost 1 base and the J segment 2 bases; nucleotides outside the gene matches: 1. CDR3 length equals 15 residues. CDR1 and CDR2 from the germline V gene are DFQATT and SNEGSKA (reference sequence). CDR3 sequence (DNA): TGCAGTGCTAGAGCACTAGCGGGGGCCTACAATGAGCAGTTCTTC. Its protein product is CSARALAGAYNEQFF.

The rearrangement joins TRBV20-1 to TRBJ1-6; D ambiguous. Trimming removed 1 base at V and 6 bases at J, with 16 bases between. The CDR3 spans 16 residues. Per germline, CDR1 DFQATT and CDR2 SNEGSKA (reference sequence). The CDR3 here is CSARATDPGGNSPLHF. The CDR3 DNA reads TGCAGTGCTAGAGCTACCGACCCCGGAGGTAATTCACCCCTCCACTTT.

V is TRBV12-3 or TRBV12-4 and J is TRBJ2-1; D unresolved. The CDR3 totals 14 residues. V lost 1 base, J lost 7 bases, and 11 bases lay in between. CDR3 in DNA: TGTGCCAGCAGTTTAGAGGGCAGTTCTAATGAGCAGTTCTTC. This gives the protein CASSLEGSSNEQFF.

This clonotype was seen once. This chain links TRBV12-3 or TRBV12-4 with TRBJ1-2; D is uncertain. Trimming removed 6 bases at V and 0 bases at J, with 2 bases between. There are 11 residues in the CDR3. The CDR3 region is CASRANYGYTF. The CDR3 nucleotides are TGTGCCAGCAGGGCTAACTATGGCTACACCTTC.

The chain joins TRBV4-1 to TRBJ1-2, with D possibly TRBD1 on 5 matching bases. The CDR3 covers 14 residues. V was shortened by 5 bases and J by 3 bases, with 13 bases between the two germline ends. The germline V gene has CDR1 MGHRA and CDR2 YSYEKL. The CDR3 DNA sequence: TGCGCCAGCAGCTTTAGGGACCGAGACTATGGCTACACCTTC. It encodes CASSFRDRDYGYTF.

V is TRBV9 and J is TRBJ2-1; no firm D call. Germline CDR1 and CDR2: SGDLS and YYNGEE. V was cut by 4 bases and J by 8 bases, with 13 bases left in between. The CDR3 sequence is 13 residues long. CDR3 in amino acids: CASSLPGFDEQFF. CDR3 DNA sequence: TGTGCCAGCAGCTTGCCCGGATTCGATGAGCAGTTCTTC. Based on the CDR3 plus reference TRBV9 and TRBJ2-1, the full variable domain is DSGVTQTPKHLITATGQRVTLRCSPRSGDLSVYWYQQSLDQGLQFLIQYYNGEERAKGNILERFSAQQFPDLHSELNLSSLELGDSALYFCASSLPGFDEQFFGPGTRLTVL.

The chain is built from TRBV20-1 and TRBJ2-1; 9 bases are a match to TRBD2. The CDR3 sequence is 15 residues long. Germline V gene sequence: CDR1 DFQATT, CDR2 SNEGSKA (reference sequence). V lost 5 bases to trimming and J lost 7 bases; unmatched junction nucleotides: 12. Written as DNA, the CDR3 is TGCAGTGCTGGACCACTTAGCGGGGGATTAAATGAGCAGTTCTTC. Amino acid sequence: CSAGPLSGGLNEQFF.

The chain links TRBV3-1 to TRBJ1-2, with D hard to call. The CDR3 sequence is 12 residues long. Trimming cost V 5 bases and J 8 bases, with 12 bases left between them. Germline-derived CDR1 and CDR2 are LGHDT and YNNKEL (reference sequence). CDR3 residues: CASSESGGGYTF. CDR3 in DNA: TGTGCCAGCAGCGAAAGTGGCGGAGGCTACACCTTC.

The chain is built from TRBV13 and TRBJ2-7; D may be TRBD2 (6 bases). Germline V gene data show CDR1 as PRHDT and CDR2 as FYEKMQ (reference sequence). The V and J ends lost 5 bases and 4 bases respectively, with 9 bases between them. The CDR3 extends over 12 amino acids. Here the CDR3 DNA reads TGTGCCAGCAGCAATGGGGGGTACGAGCAGTACGTC. Protein: CASSNGGYEQYV.

V and J are TRBV25-1 and TRBJ1-1, with a possible D match to TRBD1 (6 bases). Germline-derived CDR1 and CDR2 are MGHDK and SYGVNS. Trimming pared 7 bases from V and 3 bases from J, leaving 18 bases between. This CDR3 is 15 amino acids long. CDR3 nucleotide sequence: TGTGCCAGCACCCGGGGGCCAGGGTGGGACACTGAAGCTTTCTTT. Protein sequence: CASTRGPGWDTEAFF.

CDR3 protein: CASGYVETEAFF. CDR3 DNA: TGTGCCAGCGGGTATGTAGAAACTGAAGCTTTCTTT. J is TRBJ1-1 and V is TRBV11-2, with unresolved D. The CDR3 loop spans 12 amino acids. The germline CDR1 and CDR2 sequences are SGHAT and FQNNGV. V was pared by 8 bases and J by 5 bases, with 12 bases between.

V and J are TRBV6-5 and TRBJ2-7; 9 bases line up with TRBD1. With 7 bases clipped from V and 4 bases from J, the junction kept 5 bases outside the gene matches. There are 13 residues in the CDR3. Per germline, CDR1 MNHEY and CDR2 SVGAGI. The CDR3 DNA reads TGTGCCAGCAAGGAGACAGGGGGATACGAGCAGTACGTC. The encoded protein is CASKETGGYEQYV.

The chain recombines TRBV16 with TRBJ1-2; no clear D gene. The CDR3 is made up of 14 amino acids. The germline V gene encodes CDR1 KGHSY and CDR2 FQNENV. V dropped 0 bases and J dropped 4 bases, with 9 bases sitting between them. For the CDR3, the DNA is TGTGCCAGCAGCCAATCGAGCATGGGCTATGGCTACACCTTC. Protein: CASSQSSMGYGYTF.

V and J are TRBV6-1 and TRBJ2-1, with 7 bases lining up with TRBD2. V was pared by 8 bases and J by 0 bases, with 10 bases of the junction left unmatched. The CDR3 is 16 amino acids. Germline V lookup: CDR1 MNHNS, CDR2 SASEGT. CDR3 DNA sequence: TGTGCCAGCGTCCCGGGGCGGGGGTACTCCTACAATGAGCAGTTCTTC. This gives the protein CASVPGRGYSYNEQFF.

The chain links TRBV6-5 to TRBJ2-7; 8 bases line up with TRBD1. This CDR3 is 14 amino acids long. The V and J ends lost 0 bases and 4 bases, in that order; junction bases with no gene match: 2. Germline V CDR1 and CDR2: MNHEY, SVGAGI. CDR3 nucleotides: TGTGCCAGCAGTTACTCCGGACAGGGATACGAGCAGTACTTC. Protein: CASSYSGQGYEQYF.

V and J are TRBV29-1 and TRBJ1-2, with 7 bases that match TRBD1. This CDR3 spans 14 amino acids. Unmatched junction bases numbered 7, after V lost 5 bases and J lost 1 base. From germline, CDR1 is SQVTM and CDR2 ANQGSEA. The CDR3 loop reads CSVLEYRGNYGYTF. DNA of the CDR3: TGCAGCGTTCTCGAATACAGGGGTAACTATGGCTACACCTTC.

This sequence joins TRBV7-9 and TRBJ1-1; the D gene is possibly TRBD1 (5 bases). Germline CDR1 and CDR2: SEHNR and FQNEAQ (reference sequence). V lost 1 base and J 1 base, leaving 13 bases between the germline ends. The CDR3 spans 16 residues. CDR3 DNA sequence: TGTGCCAGCAGCTTAGTTCTGGGACTGGGGAACACTGAAGCTTTCTTT. This sequence encodes CASSLVLGLGNTEAFF.

The chain joins TRBV20-1 to TRBJ2-6; D is unclear. V lost 1 base to trimming and J lost 2 bases, with 15 bases between them. Germline-derived CDR1 and CDR2 are DFQATT and SNEGSKA (reference sequence). The CDR3 has 17 residues. CDR3 residues: CSARGAIDTAGANVLTF. Written as DNA, the CDR3 is TGCAGTGCTAGAGGCGCAATCGACACGGCTGGGGCCAACGTCCTGACTTTC.

This chain joins TRBV29-1 and TRBJ1-2; D is unclear. Germline V lookup: CDR1 SQVTM, CDR2 ANQGSEA. This CDR3 comprises 13 residues. Trimming removed 0 bases at V and 5 bases at J, with 10 bases between. The CDR3 region has the DNA TGCAGCGTTGAAGACGGCGGAGGATATGGCTACACCTTC. Translated: CSVEDGGGYGYTF.

This rearrangement joins TRBV5-1 to TRBJ1-1, with unresolved D. Germline CDR1 and CDR2: SGHRS and YFSETQ. This CDR3 region has 13 residues. The ends were cut back, 0 bases at V and 5 bases at J, with 8 bases in the middle. CDR3 sequence: CASSLADRTEAFF. CDR3 in DNA: TGCGCCAGCAGCTTGGCCGATAGGACTGAAGCTTTCTTT.

The V and J genes are TRBV27 and TRBJ2-3; TRBD2 matches at 7 bases. The CDR3 covers 14 residues. Germline CDR1 reads MNHEY; CDR2 reads SMNVEV (reference sequence). The V and J ends lost 1 base and 4 bases, in that order; junction bases with no gene match: 2. The CDR3 DNA is TGTGCCAGCAGTTTATGGGACTACCCAGATACGCAGTATTTT. Protein product: CASSLWDYPDTQYF.

The V call is TRBV12-3 or TRBV12-4, the J call TRBJ1-6; TRBD1 might be the D (6 bases). This CDR3 comprises 13 residues. With 5 bases removed from V and 9 bases from J, the gap between germline ends came to 11 bases. DNA for the CDR3: TGTGCCAGCAGTCTAGGACAGAGTTCACCCCTCCACTTT. It specifies CASSLGQSSPLHF.

This rearrangement joins TRBV2 to TRBJ1-5; 7 nucleotides align to TRBD1. Trimming took 8 bases from V and 1 from J; bases not matched to a gene: 8. Looked up from germline, CDR1 is SNHLY and CDR2 is FYNNEI. The length of the CDR3 is 15 residues. For the CDR3, the DNA is TGTGCCAGCGCCCCCGGGACAGAGAGCAATCAGCCCCAGCATTTT. It is translated as CASAPGTESNQPQHF.

CDR3 protein: CASSLIFSGAYNEQFF. CDR3 DNA sequence: TGTGCCAGCAGTCTGATTTTTTCCGGGGCCTACAATGAGCAGTTCTTC. This chain uses TRBV12-3 or TRBV12-4 with TRBJ2-1; tentative D call: TRBD2 (5 bases). Deletions cut 5 bases from V and 2 bases from J, with 16 bases between. The CDR3 extends over 16 amino acids.